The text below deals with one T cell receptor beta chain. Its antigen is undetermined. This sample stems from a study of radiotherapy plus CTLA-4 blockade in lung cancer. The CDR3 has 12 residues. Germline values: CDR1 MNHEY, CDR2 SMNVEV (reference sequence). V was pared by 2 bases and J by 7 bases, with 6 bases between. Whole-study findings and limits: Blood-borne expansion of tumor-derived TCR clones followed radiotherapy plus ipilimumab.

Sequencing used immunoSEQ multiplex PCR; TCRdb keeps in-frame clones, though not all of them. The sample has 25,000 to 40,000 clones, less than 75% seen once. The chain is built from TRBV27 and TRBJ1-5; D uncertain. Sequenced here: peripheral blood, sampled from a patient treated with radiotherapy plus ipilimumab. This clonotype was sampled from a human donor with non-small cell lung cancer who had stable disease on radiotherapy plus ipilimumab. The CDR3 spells CASSLLGQPQHF. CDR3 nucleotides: TGTGCCAGCAGTTTACTTGGGCAGCCCCAGCATTTT.